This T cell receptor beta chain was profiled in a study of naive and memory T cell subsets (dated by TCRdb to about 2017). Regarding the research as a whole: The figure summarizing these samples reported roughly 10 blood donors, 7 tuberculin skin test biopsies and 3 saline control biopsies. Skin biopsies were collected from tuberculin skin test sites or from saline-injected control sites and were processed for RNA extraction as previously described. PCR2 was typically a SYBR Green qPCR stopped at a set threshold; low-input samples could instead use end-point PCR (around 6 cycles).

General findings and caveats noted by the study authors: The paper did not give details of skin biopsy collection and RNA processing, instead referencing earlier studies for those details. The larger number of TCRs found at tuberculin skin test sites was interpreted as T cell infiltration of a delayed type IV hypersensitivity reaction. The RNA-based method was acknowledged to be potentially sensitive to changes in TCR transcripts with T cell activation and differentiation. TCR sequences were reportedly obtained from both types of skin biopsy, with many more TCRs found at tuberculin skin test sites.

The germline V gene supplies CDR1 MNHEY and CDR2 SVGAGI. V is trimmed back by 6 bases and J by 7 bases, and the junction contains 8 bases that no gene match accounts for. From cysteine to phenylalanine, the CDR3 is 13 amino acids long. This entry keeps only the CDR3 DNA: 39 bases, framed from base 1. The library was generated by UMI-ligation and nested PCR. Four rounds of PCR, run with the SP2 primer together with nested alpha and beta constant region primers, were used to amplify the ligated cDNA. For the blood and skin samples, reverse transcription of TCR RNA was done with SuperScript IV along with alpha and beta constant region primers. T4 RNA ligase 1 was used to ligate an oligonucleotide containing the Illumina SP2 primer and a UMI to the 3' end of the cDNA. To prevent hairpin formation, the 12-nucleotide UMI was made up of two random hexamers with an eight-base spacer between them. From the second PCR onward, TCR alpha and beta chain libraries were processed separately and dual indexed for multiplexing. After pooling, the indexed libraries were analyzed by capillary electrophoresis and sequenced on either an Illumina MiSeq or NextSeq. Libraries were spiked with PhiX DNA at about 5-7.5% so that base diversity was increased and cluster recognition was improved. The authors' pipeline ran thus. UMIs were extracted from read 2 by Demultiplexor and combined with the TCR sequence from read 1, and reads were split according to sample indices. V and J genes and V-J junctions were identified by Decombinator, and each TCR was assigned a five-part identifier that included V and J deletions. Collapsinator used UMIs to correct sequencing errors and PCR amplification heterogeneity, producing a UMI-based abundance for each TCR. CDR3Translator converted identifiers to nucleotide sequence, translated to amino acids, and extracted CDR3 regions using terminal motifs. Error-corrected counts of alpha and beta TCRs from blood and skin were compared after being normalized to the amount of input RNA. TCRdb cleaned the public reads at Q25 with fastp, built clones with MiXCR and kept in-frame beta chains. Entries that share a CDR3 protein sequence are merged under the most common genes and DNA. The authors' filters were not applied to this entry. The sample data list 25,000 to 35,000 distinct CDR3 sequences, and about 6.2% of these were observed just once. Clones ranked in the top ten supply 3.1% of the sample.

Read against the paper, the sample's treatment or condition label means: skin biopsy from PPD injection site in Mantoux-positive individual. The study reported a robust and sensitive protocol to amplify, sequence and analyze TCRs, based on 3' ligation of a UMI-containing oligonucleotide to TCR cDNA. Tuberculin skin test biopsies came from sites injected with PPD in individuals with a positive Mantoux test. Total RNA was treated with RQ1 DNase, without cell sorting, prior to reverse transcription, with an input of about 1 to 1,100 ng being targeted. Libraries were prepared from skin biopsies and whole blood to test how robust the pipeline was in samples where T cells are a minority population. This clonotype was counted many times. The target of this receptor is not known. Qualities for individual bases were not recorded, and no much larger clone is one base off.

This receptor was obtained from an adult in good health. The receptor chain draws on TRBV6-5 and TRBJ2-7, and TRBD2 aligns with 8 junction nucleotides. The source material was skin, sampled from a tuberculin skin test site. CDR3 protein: CASSPGGEEEQYF. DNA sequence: TGTGCCAGCAGCCCCGGGGGGGAGGAGGAGCAGTACTTC.